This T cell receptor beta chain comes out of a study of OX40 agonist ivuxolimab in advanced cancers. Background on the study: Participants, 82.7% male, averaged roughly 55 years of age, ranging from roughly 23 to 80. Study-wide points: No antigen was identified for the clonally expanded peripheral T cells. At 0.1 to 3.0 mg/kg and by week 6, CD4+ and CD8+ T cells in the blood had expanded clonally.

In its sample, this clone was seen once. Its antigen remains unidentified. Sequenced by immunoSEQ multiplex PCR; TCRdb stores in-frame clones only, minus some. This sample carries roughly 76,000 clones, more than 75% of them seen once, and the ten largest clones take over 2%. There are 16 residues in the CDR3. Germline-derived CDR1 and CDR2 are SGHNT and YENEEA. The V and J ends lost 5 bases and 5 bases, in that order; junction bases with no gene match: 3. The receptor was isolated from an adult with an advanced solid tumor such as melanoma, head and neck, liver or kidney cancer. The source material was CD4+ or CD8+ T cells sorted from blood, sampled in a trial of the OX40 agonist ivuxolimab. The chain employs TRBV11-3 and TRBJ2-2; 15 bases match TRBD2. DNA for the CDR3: TGTGCCAGCAGCCAAGGGACTAGCGGGGGGACCGGGGAGCTGTTTTTT. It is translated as CASSQGTSGGTGELFF. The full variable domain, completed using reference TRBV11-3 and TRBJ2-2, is EAGVVQSPRYKIIEKKQPVAFWCNPISGHNTLYWYLQNLGQGPELLIRYENEEAVDDSQLPKDRFSAERLKGVDSTLKIQPAELGDSAVYLCASSQGTSGGTGELFFGEGSRLTVL.